Presented here are 29 T cell receptor beta chains from one specimen sequenced in a study of cytomegalovirus exposure and HLA in healthy donors. The primer mix had 60 Vbeta and 13 Jbeta primers. Produced via immunoSEQ multiplex PCR; TCRdb's table is partial and in-frame only. This table holds roughly 120,000 clones, more than 65% found once. Sequencing was carried out using PBMCs. These receptors were collected from a woman aged 18 to 35 in good health and CMV-seronegative.

Here the CDR3 DNA reads TGTGCCAGCAGCCCTAATTCTGACTCCTACGAGCAGTACTTC. It is translated as CASSPNSDSYEQYF. The chain has TRBV27 and TRBJ2-5; no clear D gene. The assigned J gene may be wrong: the sequence end matches TRBJ2-7 better. The germline gives CDR1 MNHEY, CDR2 SMNVEV (reference sequence). The CDR3 is 14 residues long.

The rearrangement uses TRBV5-1 and TRBJ1-1; D possibly corresponds to TRBD1 (6 bases). Germline CDR1 is SGHRS and CDR2 is YFSETQ. V was trimmed by 2 bases and J by 1 base, leaving 12 bases between them. The CDR3 consists of 15 residues. This CDR3 reads CASSFWGQPNTEAFF. The CDR3 bases are TGCGCCAGCAGCTTCTGGGGACAACCGAACACTGAAGCTTTCTTT.

V and J are TRBV7-9 and TRBJ2-5, with unresolved D. The DNA end is more similar to TRBJ2-7, so the J call may be wrong. The CDR3 is made up of 13 amino acids. Germline values: CDR1 SEHNR, CDR2 FQNEAQ (reference sequence). The CDR3: CASSLNPYYEQYF. CDR3 DNA sequence: TGTGCCAGCAGCCTCAACCCATACTACGAGCAGTACTTC.

This sequence joins TRBV7-2 and TRBJ2-7; TRBD1 aligns across 9 bases. The trim removed 5 bases at V and 3 bases at J, leaving 8 bases unmatched. This CDR3 has 15 residues. Germline V lookup: CDR1 SGHTA, CDR2 FQGNSA. In DNA, the CDR3 is TGTGCCAGCAGCCCACAGGGACAGGGCCTCTACGAGCAGTACTTC. Protein sequence: CASSPQGQGLYEQYF. The complete variable domain, with remaining parts taken from reference TRBV7-2 and TRBJ2-7, reads GAGVSQSPSNKVTEKGKDVELRCDPISGHTALYWYRQSLGQGLEFLIYFQGNSAPDKSGLPSDRFSAERTGGSVSTLTIQRTQQEDSAVYLCASSPQGQGLYEQYFGPGTRLTVT.

In this sample, this clone turned up once. This chain connects TRBV14 to TRBJ1-2; D not resolved. From germline, CDR1 is SGHDN and CDR2 FVKESK. With 1 base removed from V and 7 bases from J, the gap between germline ends came to 16 bases. CDR3 length: 15 residues. CDR3 loop: CASSQVDFSNLGYTF. Here the CDR3 DNA reads TGTGCCAGCAGCCAAGTAGACTTTTCTAACCTTGGCTACACCTTC.

The chain links TRBV11-1 to TRBJ1-1, with D possibly TRBD1 on 6 matching bases. With 5 bases removed from V and 1 base from J, the gap between germline ends came to 8 bases. Germline V gene lookup returns CDR1 SGHAT and CDR2 FQDESV (reference sequence). CDR3 length equals 13 residues. The CDR3 here is CASSTDRNTEAFF. As DNA, the CDR3 is TGTGCCAGCAGCACGGACAGGAACACTGAAGCTTTCTTT.

This chain uses TRBV9 with TRBJ1-1; 9 bases agree with TRBD1. J lost 7 bases, V lost 0 bases, and 1 base had no gene match. The CDR3 runs 13 residues. Germline values: CDR1 SGDLS, CDR2 YYNGEE. CDR3 in DNA: TGTGCCAGCAGCGTAGAGGGACAGGGTGAAGCTTTCTTT. Translated: CASSVEGQGEAFF.

The rearrangement joins TRBV2 to TRBJ1-2; 7 nucleotides line up with TRBD1. The V gene end was trimmed by 6 bases and the J gene end by 7 bases; junction bases not matched to a gene: 8. Germline loops: CDR1 SNHLY, CDR2 FYNNEI. The CDR3 contains 13 residues. The CDR3 DNA follows: TGTGCCAGCAGCTCAGACACAGGGGTTGGCTACACCTTC. This gives the protein CASSSDTGVGYTF. The full variable domain, rest sourced from reference TRBV2 and TRBJ1-2, is EPEVTQTPSHQVTQMGQEVILRCVPISNHLYFYWYRQILGQKVEFLVSFYNNEISEKSEIFDDQFSVERPDGSNFTLKIRSTKLEDSAMYFCASSSDTGVGYTFGSGTRLTVV.

CDR3 protein: CSVEGAHYSQPQHF. DNA for the CDR3: TGCAGCGTTGAAGGGGCTCATTATAGTCAGCCCCAGCATTTT. The chain combines TRBV29-1 with TRBJ1-5, with D uncertain. Trimming left V 1 base short and J 6 bases short, with 13 bases between. The CDR3 has 14 residues. Germline values: CDR1 SQVTM, CDR2 ANQGSEA.

This clone has just one count. The genes are TRBV2 and TRBJ2-5; 9 positions match TRBD2. The end of the DNA is better explained by TRBJ2-7, so the J call may be wrong. The germline V gene encodes CDR1 SNHLY and CDR2 FYNNEI. This CDR3 is 15 amino acids long. Here the CDR3 reads CASRNSGGFSYEQYF. The CDR3 DNA sequence: TGTGCCAGCAGGAACAGCGGGGGGTTCTCCTACGAGCAGTACTTC.

The V gene is TRBV7-2, the J gene TRBJ1-2; TRBD1 agrees at 8 bases. The CDR3 sequence is 15 residues long. Germline CDR1 is SGHTA and CDR2 is FQGNSA. V trimming: 5 bases; J trimming: 7 bases; junction bases outside the gene matches: 12. In DNA form, the CDR3 reads TGTGCCAGCAGCCCTAACAACCCAGGGGGCTCTGGCTACACCTTC. Translating gives CASSPNNPGGSGYTF. Drawing the rest from reference TRBV7-2 and TRBJ1-2, the complete variable domain is GAGVSQSPSNKVTEKGKDVELRCDPISGHTALYWYRQSLGQGLEFLIYFQGNSAPDKSGLPSDRFSAERTGGSVSTLTIQRTQQEDSAVYLCASSPNNPGGSGYTFGSGTRLTVV.

The gene calls are TRBV14 and TRBJ2-7; D uncertain. Germline V gene data show CDR1 as SGHDN and CDR2 as FVKESK. V was cut by 1 base and J by 0 bases, with 7 bases left in between. CDR3 size: 14 residues. In DNA, the CDR3 is TGTGCCAGCAGCCAAGGGGCACACTCCTACGAGCAGTACTTC. Amino acid sequence: CASSQGAHSYEQYF.

The chain is built from TRBV11-2 and TRBJ1-1; TRBD1 is a possible D gene (5 bases). This CDR3 has 16 amino acids. Germline V lookup: CDR1 SGHAT, CDR2 FQNNGV. The V end was cut by 5 bases, the J end by 2 bases, with 18 bases between. CDR3 in amino acids: CASSPSLGGVNTEAFF. The CDR3 DNA reads as TGTGCCAGCAGCCCCTCCTTAGGAGGGGTAAACACTGAAGCTTTCTTT.

The CDR3: CSTTEVANLYEQYF. CDR3 nucleotide sequence: TGTTCCACGACGGAGGTCGCCAATCTCTACGAGCAGTACTTC. This chain joins TRBV7-9 and TRBJ2-7, with D perhaps TRBD2 (5 bases). The V gene's germline CDR1 is SEHNR and CDR2 FQNEAQ (reference sequence). The CDR3 covers 14 residues.

The chain is built from TRBV5-8 and TRBJ1-2; possibly TRBD1 for D (6 bases). Germline assignment: CDR1 SGHTS and CDR2 YDEGEE. CDR3 length: 15 amino acids. V lost 3 bases and J 6 bases, leaving 18 bases between the germline ends. CDR3 amino acids: CASSSGTQRGDGYTF. The CDR3 nucleotides are TGTGCCAGCAGCTCCGGGACACAACGGGGGGATGGCTACACCTTC.

The chain recombines TRBV7-9 with TRBJ1-6, with D hard to call. Per the germline V gene, CDR1 is SEHNR and CDR2 is FQNEAQ (reference sequence). The CDR3 covers 14 residues. The V end lost 3 bases, the J end lost 6 bases, and 9 bases lay between the germline ends. Written as DNA, the CDR3 is TGTGCCAGCAGCTTTGCGGGGATTAATTCACCCCTCCACTTT. Translated, it gives CASSFAGINSPLHF.

This clone was detected once. The chain couples TRBV6-5 to TRBJ2-1, with D perhaps matching TRBD1 (6 bases). V dropped 5 bases and J dropped 2 bases, with 10 bases sitting between them. The V gene's germline CDR1 is MNHEY and CDR2 SVGAGI. The CDR3 runs 14 residues. CDR3 loop: CASSKTGTYNEQFF. Here the CDR3 DNA reads TGTGCCAGCAGTAAGACAGGTACCTACAATGAGCAGTTCTTC.

A single count supports this clone. The chain couples TRBV21-1 to TRBJ1-2; TRBD1, as called in the table, went unchecked against the DNA. TRBV21-1 is tagged as a pseudogene. The CDR3 sequence is 13 residues long. The CDR3 nucleotides read TGTGCCAGCAGCTCTGTCCGTCCCTGGGACAGAGCTTTC. Its protein product is CASSSVRPWDRAF.

The rearrangement joins TRBV25-1 to TRBJ1-2, with D possibly being TRBD1 (5 bases). The CDR3 has 13 residues. V lost 1 base and J 8 bases, leaving 11 bases between the germline ends. Germline CDR1 reads MGHDK; CDR2 reads SYGVNS. The CDR3 spells CASSELGGDGYTF. In nucleotides, the CDR3 is TGTGCCAGCAGTGAATTGGGGGGGGACGGCTACACCTTC.

CDR3 residues: CSVSGGEETQYF. The CDR3 DNA reads as TGCAGCGTTAGTGGCGGTGAAGAGACCCAGTACTTC. The chain uses TRBV29-1 and TRBJ2-5; D is unresolved. The germline V gene encodes CDR1 SQVTM and CDR2 ANQGSEA. The CDR3 has 12 amino acids. V was clipped by 5 bases and J by 3 bases, with 10 bases between them. Full variable domain (remainder filled in from reference TRBV29-1 and TRBJ2-5): SAVISQKPSRDICQRGTSLTIQCQVDSQVTMMFWYRQQPGQSLTLIATANQGSEATYESGFVIDKFPISRPNLTFSTLTVSNMSPEDSSIYLCSVSGGEETQYFGPGTRLLVL.

The chain links TRBV5-5 to TRBJ1-1, with D possibly TRBD1 on 6 matching bases. The germline V and J ends were trimmed by 7 bases and 3 bases, with 22 bases remaining between them. Germline V gene lookup returns CDR1 SGHKS and CDR2 YYEKEE (reference sequence). This CDR3 contains 16 residues. Here the CDR3 DNA reads TGTGCCAGCCACCCCAGGGGTGGGGGGGCACACACTGAAGCTTTCTTT. Translating it yields CASHPRGGGAHTEAFF. The full variable domain, completed using reference TRBV5-5 and TRBJ1-1, is DAGVTQSPTHLIKTRGQQVTLRCSPISGHKSVSWYQQVLGQGPQFIFQYYEKEERGRGNFPDRFSARQFPNYSSELNVNALLLGDSALYLCASHPRGGGAHTEAFFGQGTRLTVV.

The chain uses TRBV2 and TRBJ1-1, with 8 bases matching TRBD1. The ends lost 11 bases at V and 2 bases at J; junction bases unmatched: 10. CDR3 length: 14 amino acids. Per germline, CDR1 SNHLY and CDR2 FYNNEI. The CDR3 DNA follows: TGTGCCGGAGACAGGGGCCTAAGAAACACTGAAGCTTTCTTT. It specifies CAGDRGLRNTEAFF.

V usage is TRBV27 and J usage is TRBJ2-7; TRBD1 aligns across 7 bases. V dropped 6 bases and J dropped 2; count of bases not matched to a gene: 4. The CDR3 is made up of 13 amino acids. Germline V lookup: CDR1 MNHEY, CDR2 SMNVEV (reference sequence). The CDR3 DNA reads as TGTGCCAGCAGACCCGGGACAGCCTACGAGCAGTACTTC. Protein product: CASRPGTAYEQYF.

Only a few counts were recorded for this clone. The chain uses TRBV4-2 and TRBJ1-1; 9 bases match TRBD1. There are 14 residues in the CDR3. The germline V gene encodes CDR1 LGHNA and CDR2 YNFKEQ. With 7 bases clipped from V and 3 bases from J, the junction kept 6 bases outside the gene matches. The CDR3 region has the DNA TGTGCCAGCACCCCAGGGACAGGGTACACTGAAGCTTTCTTT. Protein: CASTPGTGYTEAFF.

The V and J genes are TRBV19 and TRBJ1-1; D is possibly TRBD1 (6 bases). This CDR3 comprises 14 residues. The V and J ends lost 6 bases and 2 bases respectively, with 13 bases between them. CDR1 LNHDA and CDR2 SQIVND come from the germline V gene (reference sequence). Here the CDR3 DNA reads TGTGCCAGTAGCTCATGGACAGCAAACACTGAAGCTTTCTTT. This translates into CASSSWTANTEAFF.

The CDR3 DNA sequence: TGTGCCAGCAGAAGAGAAAAACAGGGATACACTGAAGCTTTCTTT. It specifies CASRREKQGYTEAFF. The chain couples TRBV7-2 to TRBJ1-1; a possible D gene is TRBD1 (6 bases). Germline loops: CDR1 SGHTA, CDR2 FQGNSA. The CDR3 is made up of 15 amino acids. Deletions cut 6 bases from V and 3 bases from J, with 17 bases between.

V usage is TRBV7-9 and J usage is TRBJ2-2; D uncertain. V was cut by 7 bases and J by 7 bases, with 16 bases left in between. CDR1 is SEHNR and CDR2 is FQNEAQ in the germline V gene (reference sequence). The CDR3 sequence is 14 residues long. The CDR3 DNA is TGTGCCAGCAACCCTCCCCCTTACAACGGGGAGCTGTTTTTT. Its protein is CASNPPPYNGELFF.

The J gene is TRBJ1-6, the V gene TRBV5-4, with no clear D. In germline, CDR1 is SGHNT, CDR2 YYREEE (reference sequence). Trimming took 1 base from V and 7 from J, leaving 18 bases between them. This CDR3 has 17 residues. This CDR3 is CASSLISFKTGNSPLHF. CDR3 in DNA: TGTGCCAGCAGCTTGATCTCGTTTAAAACGGGAAATTCACCCCTCCACTTT.

The chain has TRBV18 and TRBJ2-2, with D possibly matching TRBD2 (6 bases). Trimming stripped 3 bases from V and 7 bases from J, with 21 bases between. The CDR3 extends over 17 amino acids. Germline V gene sequence: CDR1 KGHSH, CDR2 LQKENI. CDR3 residues: CASSPPLEEGRRGELFF. The CDR3 bases are TGTGCCAGCTCACCGCCCTTGGAGGAGGGCCGTCGCGGGGAGCTGTTTTTT.